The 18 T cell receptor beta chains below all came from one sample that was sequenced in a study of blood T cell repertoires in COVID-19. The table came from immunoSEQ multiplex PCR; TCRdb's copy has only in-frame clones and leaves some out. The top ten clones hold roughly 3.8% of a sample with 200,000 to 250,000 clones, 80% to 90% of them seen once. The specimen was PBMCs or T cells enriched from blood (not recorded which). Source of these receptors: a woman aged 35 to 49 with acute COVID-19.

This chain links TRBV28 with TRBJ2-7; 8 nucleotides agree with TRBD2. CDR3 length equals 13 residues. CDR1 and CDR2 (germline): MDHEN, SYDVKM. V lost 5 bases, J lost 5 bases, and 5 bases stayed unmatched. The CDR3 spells CASSPRTSHEQYF. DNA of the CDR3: TGTGCCAGCAGTCCTCGGACTAGCCACGAGCAGTACTTC.

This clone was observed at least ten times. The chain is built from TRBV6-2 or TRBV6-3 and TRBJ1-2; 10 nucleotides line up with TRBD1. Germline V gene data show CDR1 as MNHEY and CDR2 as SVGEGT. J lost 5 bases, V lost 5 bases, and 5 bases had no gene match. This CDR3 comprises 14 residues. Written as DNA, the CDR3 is TGTGCCAGCAGTACCGGGACAGGGGATTATGGCTACACCTTC. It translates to CASSTGTGDYGYTF.

CDR3 loop: CASRGTIEQYF. CDR3 sequence (DNA): TGTGCCAGCAGGGGGACTATTGAGCAGTACTTC. This sequence joins TRBV28 and TRBJ2-7; TRBD2 aligns across 7 bases. V lost 6 bases and J lost 7; bases outside the gene matches: 3. The CDR3 is 11 residues long. Looked up from germline, CDR1 is MDHEN and CDR2 is SYDVKM. Full variable domain (outside the CDR3, taken from reference TRBV28 and TRBJ2-7): DVKVTQSSRYLVKRTGEKVFLECVQDMDHENMFWYRQDPGLGLRLIYFSYDVKMKEKGDIPEGYSVSREKKERFSLILESASTNQTSMYLCASRGTIEQYFGPGTRLTVT.

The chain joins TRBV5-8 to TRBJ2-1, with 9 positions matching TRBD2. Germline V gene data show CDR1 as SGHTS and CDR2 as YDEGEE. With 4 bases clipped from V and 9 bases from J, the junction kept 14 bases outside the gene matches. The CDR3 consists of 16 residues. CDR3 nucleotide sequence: TGTGCCAGCAGCCCCGGGACTAGCTTTTCCCAATCTGAGCAGTTCTTC. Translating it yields CASSPGTSFSQSEQFF.

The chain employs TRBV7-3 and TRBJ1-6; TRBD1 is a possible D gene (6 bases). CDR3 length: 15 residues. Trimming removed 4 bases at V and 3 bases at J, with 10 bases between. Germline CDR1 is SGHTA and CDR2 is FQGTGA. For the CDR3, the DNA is TGTGCCAGCAGCTCCGGACAGTTCTATAATTCACCCCTCCACTTT. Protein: CASSSGQFYNSPLHF.

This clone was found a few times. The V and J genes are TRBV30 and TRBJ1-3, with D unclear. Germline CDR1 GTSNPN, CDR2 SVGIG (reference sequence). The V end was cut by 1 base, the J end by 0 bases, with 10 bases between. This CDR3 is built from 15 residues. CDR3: CAWSENSRSGNTIYF. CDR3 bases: TGTGCCTGGAGTGAAAATAGCCGCTCTGGAAACACCATATATTTT.

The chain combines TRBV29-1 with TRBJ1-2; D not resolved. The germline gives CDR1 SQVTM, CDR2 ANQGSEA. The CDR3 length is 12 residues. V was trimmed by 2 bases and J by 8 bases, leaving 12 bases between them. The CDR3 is CSVEKGAGGYTF. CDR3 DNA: TGCAGCGTTGAAAAGGGTGCGGGGGGCTACACCTTC.

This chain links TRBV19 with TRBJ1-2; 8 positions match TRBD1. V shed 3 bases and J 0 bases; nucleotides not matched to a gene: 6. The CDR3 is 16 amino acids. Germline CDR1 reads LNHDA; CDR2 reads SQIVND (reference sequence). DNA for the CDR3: TGTGCCAGTAGTATGATGTCGGGACAGGCTAACTATGGCTACACCTTC. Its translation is CASSMMSGQANYGYTF.

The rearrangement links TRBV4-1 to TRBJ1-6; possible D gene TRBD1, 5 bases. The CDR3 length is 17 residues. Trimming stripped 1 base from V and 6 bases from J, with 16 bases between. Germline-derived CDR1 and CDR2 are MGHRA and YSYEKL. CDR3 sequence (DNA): TGCGCCAGCAGCCAAGGATCCTTGGGGGGAGGTAATTCACCCCTCCACTTT. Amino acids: CASSQGSLGGGNSPLHF.

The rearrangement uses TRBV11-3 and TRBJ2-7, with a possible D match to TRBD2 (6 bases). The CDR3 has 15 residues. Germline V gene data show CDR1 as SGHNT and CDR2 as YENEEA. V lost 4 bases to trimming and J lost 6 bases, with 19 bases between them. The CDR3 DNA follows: TGTGCCAGCAGCTCCCGACTAGAACCGAGCCGCGAGCAGTACTTC. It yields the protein CASSSRLEPSREQYF.

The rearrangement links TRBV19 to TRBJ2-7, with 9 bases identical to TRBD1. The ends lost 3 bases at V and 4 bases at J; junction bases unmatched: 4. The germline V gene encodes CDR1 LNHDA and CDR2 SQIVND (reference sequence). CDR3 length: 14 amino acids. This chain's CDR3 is CASSMGTGLYEQYF. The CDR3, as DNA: TGTGCCAGTAGTATGGGGACAGGGCTATACGAGCAGTACTTC.

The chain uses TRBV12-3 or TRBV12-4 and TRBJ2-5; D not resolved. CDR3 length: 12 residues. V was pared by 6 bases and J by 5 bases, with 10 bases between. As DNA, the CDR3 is TGTGCCAGCAGCTTCCGGGTTGAGACCCAGTACTTC. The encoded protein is CASSFRVETQYF.

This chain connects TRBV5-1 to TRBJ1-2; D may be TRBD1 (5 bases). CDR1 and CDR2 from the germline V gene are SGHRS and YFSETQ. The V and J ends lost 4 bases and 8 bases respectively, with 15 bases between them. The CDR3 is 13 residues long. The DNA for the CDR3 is TGCGCCAGCAGCGTCGACAGATTCCGGGGCTACACCTTC. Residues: CASSVDRFRGYTF.

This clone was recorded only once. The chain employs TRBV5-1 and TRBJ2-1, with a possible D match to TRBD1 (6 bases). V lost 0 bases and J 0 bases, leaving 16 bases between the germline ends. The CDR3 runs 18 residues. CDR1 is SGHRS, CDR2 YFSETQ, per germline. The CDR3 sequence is CASSLGGRGPSSYNEQFF. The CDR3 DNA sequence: TGCGCCAGCAGCTTGGGGGGCAGGGGCCCAAGCTCCTACAATGAGCAGTTCTTC.

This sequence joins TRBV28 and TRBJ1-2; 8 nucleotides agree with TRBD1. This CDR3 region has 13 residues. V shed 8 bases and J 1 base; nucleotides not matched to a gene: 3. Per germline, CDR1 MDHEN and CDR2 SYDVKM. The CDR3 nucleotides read TGTGCCAGCGTCAGGGGGCATAACTATGGCTACACCTTC. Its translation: CASVRGHNYGYTF.

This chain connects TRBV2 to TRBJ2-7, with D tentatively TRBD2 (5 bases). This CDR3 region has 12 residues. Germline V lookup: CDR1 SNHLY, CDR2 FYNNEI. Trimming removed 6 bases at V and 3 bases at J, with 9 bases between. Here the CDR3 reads CASRAGHYEQYF. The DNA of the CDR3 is TGTGCCAGCAGGGCGGGCCACTACGAGCAGTACTTC. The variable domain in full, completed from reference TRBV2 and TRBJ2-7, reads EPEVTQTPSHQVTQMGQEVILRCVPISNHLYFYWYRQILGQKVEFLVSFYNNEISEKSEIFDDQFSVERPDGSNFTLKIRSTKLEDSAMYFCASRAGHYEQYFGPGTRLTVT.

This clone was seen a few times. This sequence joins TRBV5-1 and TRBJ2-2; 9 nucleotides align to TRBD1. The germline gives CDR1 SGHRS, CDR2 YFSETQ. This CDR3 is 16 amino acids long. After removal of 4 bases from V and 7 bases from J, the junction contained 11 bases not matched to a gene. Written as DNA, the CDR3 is TGCGCCAGCAGCGGTGGGACAGGGAAACTAATCGGGGAGCTGTTTTTT. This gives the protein CASSGGTGKLIGELFF. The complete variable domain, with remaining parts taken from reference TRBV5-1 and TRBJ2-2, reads KAGVTQTPRYLIKTRGQQVTLSCSPISGHRSVSWYQQTPGQGLQFLFEYFSETQRNKGNFPGRFSGRQFSNSRSEMNVSTLELGDSALYLCASSGGTGKLIGELFFGEGSRLTVL.

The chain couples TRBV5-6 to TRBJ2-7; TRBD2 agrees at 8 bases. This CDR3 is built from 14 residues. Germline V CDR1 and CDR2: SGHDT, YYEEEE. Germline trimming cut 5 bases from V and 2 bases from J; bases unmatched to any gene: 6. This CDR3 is CASSYGLAAYEQYF. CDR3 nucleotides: TGTGCCAGCAGTTATGGACTAGCCGCCTACGAGCAGTACTTC.